Below, 27 T cell receptor beta chains from the same sample are listed, as sequenced in a study of blood T cell repertoires in COVID-19. Assay: immunoSEQ multiplex PCR; the TCRdb copy retains only in-frame clones and omits some. There are 100,000 to 150,000 clones in the sample; roughly four fifths occur only once, and 9.5% to 10% lies in the top ten. Sequencing input: peripheral blood. The origin of the receptors is a man aged 40-50 years with active or convalescent COVID-19.

The chain joins TRBV10-3 to TRBJ1-4; D is unresolved. Trimming stripped 10 bases from V and 6 bases from J, with 15 bases between. Germline CDR1 reads ENHRY; CDR2 reads SYGVKD. This CDR3 comprises 13 residues. CDR3 amino acids: CATAGGWDEKLFF. In nucleotides, the CDR3 is TGTGCCACAGCCGGAGGGTGGGATGAAAAACTGTTTTTT.

A few counts support this clone. The V and J genes are TRBV6-5 and TRBJ2-7; 7 bases align to TRBD1. CDR3 length equals 15 residues. V dropped 11 bases and J dropped 0; count of bases not matched to a gene: 13. CDR1 and CDR2 (germline): MNHEY, SVGAGI. The CDR3 DNA is TGTGCCGGTACCACCGGGACAGACCTCTCCTACGAGCAGTACTTC. It is translated as CAGTTGTDLSYEQYF.

The chain carries TRBV5-6 and TRBJ1-1; no firm D call. This CDR3 is built from 13 residues. V lost 1 base to trimming and J lost 4 bases, with 8 bases between them. CDR1 is SGHDT, CDR2 YYEEEE, per germline. The CDR3 spells CASSLKSGTEAFF. As DNA, the CDR3 is TGTGCCAGCAGCTTGAAGAGTGGCACTGAAGCTTTCTTT.

The chain links TRBV11-1 to TRBJ2-2, with 7 positions matching TRBD1. This CDR3 spans 16 amino acids. In germline, CDR1 is SGHAT, CDR2 FQDESV (reference sequence). Unmatched junction bases numbered 8, after V lost 0 bases and J lost 7 bases. This chain's CDR3 is CASSLANNRGVGELFF. The CDR3 DNA is TGTGCCAGCAGCTTAGCGAACAACAGGGGTGTCGGGGAGCTGTTTTTT.

The V call is TRBV2, the J call TRBJ2-7, with D possibly matching TRBD1 (5 bases). Germline V CDR1 and CDR2: SNHLY, FYNNEI. CDR3 length equals 12 residues. V was trimmed by 7 bases and J by 3 bases, leaving 10 bases between them. CDR3 in amino acids: CASTGQGYEQYF. DNA for the CDR3: TGTGCCAGCACGGGTCAGGGCTACGAGCAGTACTTC.

The chain has TRBV4-1 and TRBJ1-1; weak D call: TRBD1 (5 bases). This CDR3 comprises 16 residues. V lost 7 bases and J 1 base, leaving 19 bases between the germline ends. CDR1 is MGHRA and CDR2 is YSYEKL in the germline V gene. The CDR3 nucleotides read TGCGCCAGCACCTATGGGGGGGTTGGTGGGAACACTGAAGCTTTCTTT. Translation gives CASTYGGVGGNTEAFF.

This clone occurred once. The genes are TRBV7-3 and TRBJ1-1; 8 nucleotides align to TRBD1. The CDR3 spans 14 residues. The germline CDR1 and CDR2 sequences are SGHTA and FQGTGA. After removal of 3 bases from V and 5 bases from J, the junction contained 5 bases not matched to a gene. This chain's CDR3 is CASSFTGGRTEAFF. In DNA form, the CDR3 reads TGTGCCAGCAGCTTTACAGGGGGGAGGACTGAAGCTTTCTTT. The full variable domain, completed using reference TRBV7-3 and TRBJ1-1, is GAGVSQTPSNKVTEKGKYVELRCDPISGHTALYWYRQSLGQGPEFLIYFQGTGAADDSGLPNDRFFAVRPEGSVSTLKIQRTERGDSAVYLCASSFTGGRTEAFFGQGTRLTVV.

The chain couples TRBV3-1 (or the pseudogene TRBV3-2) to TRBJ2-3, with a tentative D call TRBD2 (6 bases). V was shortened by 5 bases and J by 4 bases, with 19 bases between the two germline ends. The CDR3 is 16 residues long. Germline V gene data show CDR1 as LGHDT and CDR2 as YNNKEL (reference sequence). In nucleotides, the CDR3 is TGTGCCAGCAGCGACAGACCCTCGAGCGGGTCAGATACGCAGTATTTT. Protein product: CASSDRPSSGSDTQYF.

The J gene is TRBJ2-3, the V gene TRBV2; D unresolved. CDR1 and CDR2 (germline): SNHLY, FYNNEI. The CDR3 loop spans 12 amino acids. V lost 6 bases to trimming and J lost 2 bases, with 6 bases between them. CDR3 region: CASRADTDTQYF. The CDR3 coding sequence is TGTGCCAGCAGGGCAGACACAGATACGCAGTATTTT.

V is TRBV23-1 and J is TRBJ1-3, with a weak D call TRBD1 (5 bases). TRBV23-1 belongs to the ORF category, with a function that is uncertain. Between the trimmed V and J ends, which lost 0 bases and 1 base, there was a span of 13 bases. CDR3 size: 17 residues. The CDR3 spells CASSQSVQGPSGNTIYF. CDR3 coding DNA: TGCGCCAGCAGTCAATCGGTCCAGGGCCCGTCTGGAAACACCATATATTTT.

This clone has only a few counts. The chain is built from TRBV4-2 and TRBJ1-2; no firm D call. The CDR3 totals 12 residues. CDR1 is LGHNA, CDR2 YNFKEQ, per germline. Trimming removed 0 bases at V and 8 bases at J, with 7 bases between. Here the CDR3 DNA reads TGTGCCAGCAGCCAAGACTTCGGGGGCTACACCTTC. It specifies CASSQDFGGYTF.

V and J are TRBV19 and TRBJ1-4, with TRBD1 matching 9 bases. The germline V gene has CDR1 LNHDA and CDR2 SQIVND (reference sequence). The V and J ends lost 4 bases and 8 bases, in that order; junction bases with no gene match: 8. The CDR3 is 15 residues long. DNA for the CDR3: TGTGCCAGTAGTACCCTACAGGGGGCGGACGAAAAACTGTTTTTT. Amino acids: CASSTLQGADEKLFF.

The rearrangement uses TRBV7-6 and TRBJ1-6; 7 bases line up with TRBD1. The germline gives CDR1 SGHVS, CDR2 FNYEAQ. Germline trimming cut 5 bases from V and 2 bases from J; bases unmatched to any gene: 3. The CDR3 totals 15 residues. The DNA for the CDR3 is TGTGCCAGCAGCACCGGGACAGCCTATAATTCACCCCTCCACTTT. This sequence encodes CASSTGTAYNSPLHF.

This clone came up a few times. This rearrangement joins TRBV7-9 to TRBJ1-4; weak D call: TRBD1 (5 bases). CDR1 and CDR2 (germline): SEHNR, FQNEAQ (reference sequence). V lost 4 bases and J 0 bases, leaving 12 bases between the germline ends. The CDR3 is made up of 16 amino acids. In nucleotides, the CDR3 is TGTGCCAGCAGCTCCCGGGGGAAGGCAACTAATGAAAAACTGTTTTTT. Amino acid sequence: CASSSRGKATNEKLFF.

The chain combines TRBV6-5 with TRBJ2-1; 12 positions agree with TRBD2. CDR1 is MNHEY and CDR2 is SVGAGI in the germline V gene. The CDR3 covers 15 residues. V shed 6 bases and J 7 bases; nucleotides not matched to a gene: 7. CDR3 protein: CASRSLAGGPNEQFF. The DNA for the CDR3 is TGTGCCAGCAGATCCCTAGCGGGGGGGCCGAATGAGCAGTTCTTC.

The genes are TRBV7-2 and TRBJ2-7, with 8 bases aligning to TRBD2. The CDR3 totals 14 residues. The germline CDR1 and CDR2 sequences are SGHTA and FQGNSA. The trim removed 6 bases at V and 0 bases at J, leaving 4 bases unmatched. The CDR3 DNA reads TGTGCCAGCAGGATAGCGGGGAGCTCCTACGAGCAGTACTTC. Protein sequence: CASRIAGSSYEQYF.

The chain has TRBV7-2 and TRBJ2-2; weak D call: TRBD1 (5 bases). V was trimmed by 2 bases and J by 5 bases, leaving 12 bases between them. Germline-derived CDR1 and CDR2 are SGHTA and FQGNSA. This CDR3 region has 15 residues. The CDR3 here is CASSLMAGNTGELFF. Written as DNA, the CDR3 is TGTGCCAGCAGCTTAATGGCAGGGAATACCGGGGAGCTGTTTTTT.

This clone was detected once. This chain joins TRBV3-1 (or the pseudogene TRBV3-2) and TRBJ1-1; D is possibly TRBD1 (6 bases). Looked up from germline, CDR1 is LGHDT and CDR2 is YNNKEL (reference sequence). The V gene lost 4 bases and the J gene lost 0 bases, with 12 bases spanning the gap. The CDR3 has 15 amino acids. CDR3 coding DNA: TGTGCCAGCAGCCGCCGGACAGACTTGAACACTGAAGCTTTCTTT. This gives the protein CASSRRTDLNTEAFF.

The V and J genes are TRBV12-3 or TRBV12-4 and TRBJ2-2, with 8 bases that match TRBD1. The V gene end was trimmed by 10 bases and the J gene end by 5 bases; junction bases not matched to a gene: 3. The CDR3 covers 12 residues. As DNA, the CDR3 is TGTGCCACCCACAGGGGGACCGGGGAGCTGTTTTTT. It codes for CATHRGTGELFF.

V is TRBV4-3 and J is TRBJ1-5; no clear D. The CDR3 sequence is 13 residues long. Trimming removed 0 bases at V and 7 bases at J, with 7 bases between. Germline CDR1 and CDR2: LGHNA and YSLEER. CDR3 amino acids: CASSQETGQPQHF. The CDR3 region has the DNA TGCGCCAGCAGCCAAGAGACGGGGCAGCCCCAGCATTTT.

Points on this clone: The junction and the germline gene differ at one end; a read error may be behind it. V and J are TRBV2 and TRBJ2-7; 12 bases map to TRBD2. The CDR3 has 18 amino acids. The germline CDR1 and CDR2 sequences are SNHLY and FYNNEI. CDR3 coding DNA: TGTGCCAACAGTGACACTAGCGGGGGGCTGTTACCATCCTACGAGCAGTACTTC. It codes for CANSDTSGGLLPSYEQYF.

The rearrangement uses TRBV11-3 and TRBJ2-3; no reliable D call. The CDR3 is 12 residues long. Germline assignment: CDR1 SGHNT and CDR2 YENEEA. The V end was cut by 6 bases, the J end by 6 bases, with 10 bases between. The CDR3 loop is CASSPTGDTQYF. CDR3 in DNA: TGTGCCAGCAGTCCGACCGGGGATACGCAGTATTTT.

This chain joins TRBV27 and TRBJ2-7; 7 positions agree with TRBD1. CDR1 MNHEY and CDR2 SMNVEV come from the germline V gene (reference sequence). This CDR3 is 15 amino acids long. The junction had 12 bases not matched to a gene; V was cut back by 6 bases and J by 4 bases. The CDR3 DNA reads TGTGCCAGCAGGCCCGATGACAGGGATGGTTACGAGCAGTACTTC. It codes for CASRPDDRDGYEQYF.

The chain links TRBV5-1 to TRBJ2-1, with 10 bases that match TRBD2. This CDR3 has 14 amino acids. The V segment lost 7 bases and the J segment 5 bases; nucleotides outside the gene matches: 6. Germline V CDR1 and CDR2: SGHRS, YFSETQ. CDR3 DNA: TGCGCCAGCCGGACTAGCGGATCGAACAATGAGCAGTTCTTC. It specifies CASRTSGSNNEQFF.

This clone appeared a single time. J is TRBJ1-1 and V is TRBV29-1; 8 bases fit TRBD1. Trimming cost V 4 bases and J 4 bases; bases outside gene matches: 5. The CDR3 length is 13 residues. Germline CDR1 reads SQVTM; CDR2 reads ANQGSEA. The CDR3 nucleotides are TGCAGCGTTGGGACAGGGTCGGGCACTGAAGCTTTCTTT. This gives the protein CSVGTGSGTEAFF.

CDR3 sequence: CASSVGGDTQYF. Here the CDR3 DNA reads TGTGCCAGCAGCGTAGGCGGCGATACGCAGTATTTT. V gene TRBV9 combines with J gene TRBJ2-3; D gene unclear. Germline loops: CDR1 SGDLS, CDR2 YYNGEE. This CDR3 comprises 12 residues. Trimming pared 0 bases from V and 6 bases from J, leaving 5 bases between.

The rearrangement joins TRBV10-3 to TRBJ2-3; 10 bases fit TRBD1. There are 15 residues in the CDR3. Germline V lookup: CDR1 ENHRY, CDR2 SYGVKD. J was trimmed by 5 bases and V by 6 bases; bases with no gene match: 8. The CDR3 loop reads CAISDPRDRGDTQYF. The CDR3, as DNA: TGTGCCATCAGCGATCCTCGGGACAGGGGAGATACGCAGTATTTT.